This T cell receptor (beta chain) was retrieved from a study of blood T cell repertoires in COVID-19. Study information: The analysed material was cDNA or gDNA that came from T cells, B-cell-depleted T cells, or PBMCs.

Germline values: CDR1 SQVTM, CDR2 ANQGSEA. This CDR3 comprises 12 residues. Sequenced by immunoSEQ multiplex PCR; TCRdb stores in-frame clones only, minus some. The sample records 200,000 to 250,000 clones, approximately 80% being singletons. This clone was recorded once. The TCR sequence derives from an elderly woman with acute or convalescent COVID-19. Sequencing was carried out using peripheral blood. The chain couples TRBV29-1 to TRBJ1-1; TRBD1 is a possible D gene (5 bases). CDR3 DNA sequence: TGCGGGGGGAAAGGGAGTGGTCCTGAAGCTTTCTTT. Protein product: CGGKGSGPEAFF.